The clone carrying this TCR beta chain was seen many times. Germline V gene lookup returns CDR1 SGHVS and CDR2 FQNEAQ. Trimming removed 3 bases at V and 4 bases at J, with 9 bases between. The length of the CDR3 is 13 residues. These data belong to a study of early T cells in non-severe SARS-CoV-2 infection. TCRdb processed the 5' RACE reads anew with MiXCR; each CDR3 protein has one entry. The sample consists of about 59,000 distinct CDR3 sequences, roughly an eighth of them appearing once. This TCR derives from an adult who was a healthcare worker with PCR-confirmed SARS-CoV-2 infection or an uninfected control (not recorded which). The chain uses TRBV7-8 and TRBJ1-2; D unresolved. Here the sequenced sample was whole blood, taken at baseline. The CDR3 reads CASSFLGLYGYTF. The CDR3 nucleotides read TGTGCCAGCAGCTTCCTGGGCCTCTATGGCTACACCTTC. The whole variable domain, remainder taken from reference TRBV7-8 and TRBJ1-2, is GAGVSQSPRYKVAKRGQDVALRCDPISGHVSLFWYQQALGQGPEFLTYFQNEAQLDKSGLPSDRFFAERPEGSVSTLKIQRTQQEDSAVYLCASSFLGLYGYTFGSGTRLTVV.